This T cell receptor beta chain comes out of a study of OX40 agonist ivuxolimab in advanced cancers. Sampled blood was obtained at baseline, cycle 4 day 1, and cycle 7 day 1. Study-level results: Expanded peripheral T-cell antigen specificity went undetermined.

This CDR3 region has 14 residues. The germline gives CDR1 MDHEN, CDR2 SYDVKM. Losses at the gene ends were 6 bases for V and 2 bases for J; bases not matched to a gene: 3. Here immunoSEQ multiplex PCR was the method, and the copy in TCRdb shows in-frame clones only, minus some. In the table there are roughly 60,000 clones, around 88% of which are singletons. Details on this clone: Its antigen is as yet unknown.

The clonotype comes from an adult with an advanced solid tumor such as melanoma, head and neck, liver or kidney cancer. This chain uses TRBV28 with TRBJ1-4; TRBD1 aligns across 7 bases. The sample here was CD4+ or CD8+ T cells sorted from blood, taken in a trial of the OX40 agonist ivuxolimab. CDR3 region: CASSRQGTNEKLFF. The CDR3 nucleotides read TGTGCCAGCAGCCGACAGGGCACTAATGAAAAACTGTTTTTT.